This T cell receptor beta chain emerged from a study of patients and donors after allogeneic stem cell transplantation. V was clipped by 5 bases and J by 6 bases, with 12 bases between them. CDR3 length: 12 amino acids. The germline gives CDR1 SGHRS, CDR2 YFSETQ. MiXCR, run by TCRdb on the RT-PCR reads, gives a single entry per CDR3 protein. This table has about a million distinct CDR3 sequences, more than 15% appearing once. Only a few counts were recorded for this clonotype. The chain joins TRBV5-1 to TRBJ2-7; D unresolved. The sample consisted of blood, either unsorted or a sorted T cell fraction (not recorded which). The receptor was isolated from a human donor who was either an allogeneic HSCT recipient or a stem cell or donor lymphocyte infusion donor (not recorded which). It is not recorded whose cells these are; they may come from a transplant donor. For the CDR3, the DNA is TGCGCCAGCAGGTCCTCGGGTGGCGAGCAGTACTTC. This sequence encodes CASRSSGGEQYF. The full variable domain, completed using reference TRBV5-1 and TRBJ2-7, is KAGVTQTPRYLIKTRGQQVTLSCSPISGHRSVSWYQQTPGQGLQFLFEYFSETQRNKGNFPGRFSGRQFSNSRSEMNVSTLELGDSALYLCASRSSGGEQYFGPGTRLTVT.